The rows below give T cell receptor beta chains drawn from one sample of a study of blood T cell repertoires in COVID-19. The assay was immunoSEQ multiplex PCR, and TCRdb's table has in-frame clones only and misses some. Altogether under 200,000 clones are present, roughly 82% being singletons, with the ten largest covering 11%. Sequenced sample: PBMCs or T cells enriched from blood (not recorded which). These receptors originate from a middle-aged man who had recovered from COVID-19. CDR3s include the opening cysteine and the closing phenylalanine or tryptophan. The order of the fields is J gene, clone size, V gene, D gene, CDR3 DNA, CDR3 protein. The D gene is left open where the match is weak. Size is omitted from some rows. Given values are once, few, many or a class for expanded clones.

>TRBJ2-2|NA|TRBV5-4|TRBD2
TGTGCCAGCAGCTTGGCGCAGCGGGGCCTGGGAGGGGAGCTGTTTTTT
CASSLAQRGLGGELFF
>TRBJ2-1|NA|TRBV7-2|NA
TGTGCCAGCAGCAACGAGGGATTTTACAATGAGCAGTTCTTC
CASSNEGFYNEQFF
>TRBJ1-1|NA|TRBV28|NA
TGTGCCACCGGCGGGGGTCTCACTGAAGCTTTCTTT
CATGGGLTEAFF
>TRBJ1-4|NA|TRBV19|NA
TGTGCCAGTAGTATCCAGAATGAAAAACTGTTTTTT
CASSIQNEKLFF
>TRBJ1-2|NA|TRBV6-5|NA
TGTGCCAGCAGTTCTAACCCATGGGGGGGCTATGGCTACACCTTC
CASSSNPWGGYGYTF
>TRBJ2-7|NA|TRBV10-2|TRBD1
TGCGCCAGTACTACAGGGGGTGCTTACGAGCAGTACTTC
CASTTGGAYEQYF
>TRBJ1-2|NA|TRBV30|TRBD1
TGTGCCTGGAGCAACAGGGGGCTCGACGGCTACACCTTC
CAWSNRGLDGYTF
>TRBJ2-2|NA|TRBV6-4|TRBD1
TGTGCCAGCAGTGCCCTAACAGGGGGTCGCGGGGAGCTGTTTTTT
CASSALTGGRGELFF
>TRBJ1-1|NA|TRBV25-1|NA
TGTGCCAGCAGTCAGACCGGGACTATCACTGAAGCTTTCTTT
CASSQTGTITEAFF
>TRBJ1-5|NA|TRBV7-2|NA
TGTGCCAGCAGCTCCTGGACAGATAGCAATCAGCCCCAGCATTTT
CASSSWTDSNQPQHF
>TRBJ1-5|NA|TRBV7-9|NA
TGTGCCAGCAGTCATGACACCGGCAATCAGCCCCAGCATTTT
CASSHDTGNQPQHF
>TRBJ1-5|NA|TRBV30|TRBD1
TGTGCCTGGAGTCCACCCGGGACAGATCAGCCCCAGCATTTT
CAWSPPGTDQPQHF
>TRBJ1-6|NA|TRBV7-2|NA
TGTGCCAGCAGCTTAGAGGGACACCTGGAATCACCCCTCCACTTT
CASSLEGHLESPLHF
>TRBJ1-5|few|TRBV5-5|TRBD1
TGTGCCAGCAGCTTGGCAACGGGACAGTTTAGGAATCAGCCCCAGCATTTT
CASSLATGQFRNQPQHF
>TRBJ2-3|NA|TRBV6-4|NA
TGTGCCAGCAGACGACAAGCGGGCCCAGATACGCAGTATTTT
CASRRQAGPDTQYF
>TRBJ2-7|once|TRBV28|NA
TGTGCCAGCAGCCCTCATGGGGGCGAGTCCTACGAGCAGTACTTC
CASSPHGGESYEQYF
>TRBJ1-5|once|TRBV19|NA
TGTGCCAGTAGCTCTGGCAGATGGCCCCAGCATTTT
CASSSGRWPQHF
>TRBJ2-2|NA|TRBV5-8|NA
TGTGCCAGCAGCTTGGCAGGCTCCAACACCGGGGAGCTGTTTTTT
CASSLAGSNTGELFF
>TRBJ1-5|NA|TRBV7-9|NA
TGTGCCAGCAGCTTCACCGACCCTGCGGGCAATCAGCCCCAGCATTTT
CASSFTDPAGNQPQHF
>TRBJ1-1|NA|TRBV6-5|TRBD1
TGTGCCAGCTGGGGGCAGGGGGCAAACACTGAAGCTTTCTTT
CASWGQGANTEAFF
>TRBJ1-1|NA|TRBV9|TRBD1
TGTGCCAGCAGCCCCCGAAGGAACAGGGGCACTGAAGCTTTCTTT
CASSPRRNRGTEAFF
>TRBJ1-1|NA|TRBV7-3|NA
TGTGCCAGCAGCTTAATAGAGAACACTGAAGCTTTCTTT
CASSLIENTEAFF
>TRBJ1-2|NA|TRBV3-1/TRBV3-2|NA
TGTGCCAGCAGCCAACGCGGGAGCGACTATGGCTACACCTTC
CASSQRGSDYGYTF
>TRBJ2-3|NA|TRBV7-2|TRBD1
TGTGCCAGCAGCTTAGGGGGACAGGGGGATACGCAGTATTTT
CASSLGGQGDTQYF
>TRBJ2-7|NA|TRBV5-1|NA
TGCGCCAGCAGCTTGACAGACTACGAGCAGTACTTC
CASSLTDYEQYF
>TRBJ2-7|NA|TRBV25-1|NA
TGTGCCAGCAGTGACAGGGTGAGCGTCTACGAGCAGTACTTC
CASSDRVSVYEQYF
>TRBJ2-5|NA|TRBV7-9|NA
TGTGCCAGCAGCTTACAAGGGGGACCACACGAGACCCAGTACTTC
CASSLQGGPHETQYF
>TRBJ1-6|NA|TRBV28|TRBD1
TGTGCCAGCAGTCCGACAGGGAGTCGCGGCTCACCCCTCCACTTT
CASSPTGSRGSPLHF
>TRBJ1-5|once|TRBV6-6|NA
TGTGCCAGCAGCTCGGGATTGCTTAGCAATCAGCCCCAGCATTTT
CASSSGLLSNQPQHF